This T cell receptor (beta chain) was identified in a study of T cells after yellow fever vaccination. Findings and caveats of the study: Weaker, the secondary response peaked sooner, at day 5 versus 15.

From germline, CDR1 is MNHEY and CDR2 SVGEGT. Trimming took off 5 bases at V and 5 bases at J, with 16 bases between the two ends. The CDR3 contains 15 residues. This clonotype was observed many times. Its antigen is as yet unknown. TCRdb re-called the 5' RACE reads through MiXCR, storing one row per CDR3 protein. Here the sample spans 200,000 to 300,000 distinct CDR3 sequences, about 3.9% being singletons. Source: PBMCs, taken 15 days after the yellow fever booster vaccination. The genes are TRBV6-2 or TRBV6-3 and TRBJ1-5; tentative D call: TRBD1 (5 bases). This clonotype was sampled from a man aged 18 to 35 who received the YFV17D yellow fever vaccine. CDR3 amino acids: CASSLFQGKDQPQHF. CDR3 nucleotides: TGTGCCAGCAGTCTATTCCAGGGTAAAGATCAGCCCCAGCATTTT.